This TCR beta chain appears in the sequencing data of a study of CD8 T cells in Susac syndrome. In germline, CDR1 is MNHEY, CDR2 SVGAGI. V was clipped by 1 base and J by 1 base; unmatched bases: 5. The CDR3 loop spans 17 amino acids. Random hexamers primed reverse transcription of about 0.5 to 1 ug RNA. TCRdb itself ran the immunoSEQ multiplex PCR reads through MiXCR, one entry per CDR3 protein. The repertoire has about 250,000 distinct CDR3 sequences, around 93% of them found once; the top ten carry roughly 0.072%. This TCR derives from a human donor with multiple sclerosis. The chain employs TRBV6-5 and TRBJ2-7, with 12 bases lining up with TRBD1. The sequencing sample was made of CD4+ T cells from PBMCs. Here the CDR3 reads CASSYLGQGAQSYEQYF. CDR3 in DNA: TGTGCCAGCAGTTACTTGGGACAGGGGGCCCAATCCTACGAGCAGTACTTC.